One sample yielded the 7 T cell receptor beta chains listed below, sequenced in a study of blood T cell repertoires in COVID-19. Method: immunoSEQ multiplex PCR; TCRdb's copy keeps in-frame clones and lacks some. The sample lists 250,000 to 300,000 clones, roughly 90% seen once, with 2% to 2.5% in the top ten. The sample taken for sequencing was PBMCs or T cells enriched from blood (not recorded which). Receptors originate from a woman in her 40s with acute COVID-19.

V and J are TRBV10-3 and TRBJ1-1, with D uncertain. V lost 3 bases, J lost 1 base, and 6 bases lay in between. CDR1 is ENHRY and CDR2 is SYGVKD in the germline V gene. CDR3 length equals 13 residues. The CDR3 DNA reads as TGTGCCATCAGTGACTCAGGGAACACTGAAGCTTTCTTT. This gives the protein CAISDSGNTEAFF.

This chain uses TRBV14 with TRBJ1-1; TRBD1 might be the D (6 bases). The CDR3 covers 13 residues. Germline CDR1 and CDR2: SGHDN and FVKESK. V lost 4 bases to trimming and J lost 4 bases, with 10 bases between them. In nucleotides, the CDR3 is TGTGCCAGCAGCCGAGGGACAACCACTGAAGCTTTCTTT. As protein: CASSRGTTTEAFF.

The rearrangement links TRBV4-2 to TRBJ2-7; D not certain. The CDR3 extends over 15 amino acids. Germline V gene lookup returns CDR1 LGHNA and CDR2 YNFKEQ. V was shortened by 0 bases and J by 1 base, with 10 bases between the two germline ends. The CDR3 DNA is TGTGCCAGCAGCCAAGACCTCCACTCATCCTACGAGCAGTACTTC. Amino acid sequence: CASSQDLHSSYEQYF.

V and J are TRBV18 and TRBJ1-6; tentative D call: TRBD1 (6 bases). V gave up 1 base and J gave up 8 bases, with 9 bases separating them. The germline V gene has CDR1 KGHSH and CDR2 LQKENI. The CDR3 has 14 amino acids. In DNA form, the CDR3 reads TGTGCCAGCTCACCACAGGGGGGGGATTCACCCCTCCACTTT. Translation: CASSPQGGDSPLHF.

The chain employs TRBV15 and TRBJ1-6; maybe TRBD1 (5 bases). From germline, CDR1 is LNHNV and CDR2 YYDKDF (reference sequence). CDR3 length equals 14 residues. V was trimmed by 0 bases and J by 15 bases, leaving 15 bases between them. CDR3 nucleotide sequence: TGTGCCACCAGCAGAGATTTGGACACGGCCATCCTCCACTTT. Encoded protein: CATSRDLDTAILHF.

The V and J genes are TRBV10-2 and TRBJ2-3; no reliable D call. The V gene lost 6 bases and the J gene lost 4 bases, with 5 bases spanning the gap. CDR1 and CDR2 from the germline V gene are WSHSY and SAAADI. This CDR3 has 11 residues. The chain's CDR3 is CASSGPDTQYF. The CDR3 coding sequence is TGCGCCAGCAGCGGTCCAGATACGCAGTATTTT.

CDR3 sequence (DNA): TGCGCCAGCAGTGGGGACCTAGCGGGAGGGCCCTCAAGCTACGAGCAGTACTTC. Its protein product is CASSGDLAGGPSSYEQYF. The chain carries TRBV10-1 and TRBJ2-7; TRBD2 aligns across 12 bases. Germline V gene lookup returns CDR1 WNHNN and CDR2 SYGVQD (reference sequence). The CDR3 length is 18 residues. Losses at the gene ends were 4 bases for V and 3 bases for J; bases not matched to a gene: 13.